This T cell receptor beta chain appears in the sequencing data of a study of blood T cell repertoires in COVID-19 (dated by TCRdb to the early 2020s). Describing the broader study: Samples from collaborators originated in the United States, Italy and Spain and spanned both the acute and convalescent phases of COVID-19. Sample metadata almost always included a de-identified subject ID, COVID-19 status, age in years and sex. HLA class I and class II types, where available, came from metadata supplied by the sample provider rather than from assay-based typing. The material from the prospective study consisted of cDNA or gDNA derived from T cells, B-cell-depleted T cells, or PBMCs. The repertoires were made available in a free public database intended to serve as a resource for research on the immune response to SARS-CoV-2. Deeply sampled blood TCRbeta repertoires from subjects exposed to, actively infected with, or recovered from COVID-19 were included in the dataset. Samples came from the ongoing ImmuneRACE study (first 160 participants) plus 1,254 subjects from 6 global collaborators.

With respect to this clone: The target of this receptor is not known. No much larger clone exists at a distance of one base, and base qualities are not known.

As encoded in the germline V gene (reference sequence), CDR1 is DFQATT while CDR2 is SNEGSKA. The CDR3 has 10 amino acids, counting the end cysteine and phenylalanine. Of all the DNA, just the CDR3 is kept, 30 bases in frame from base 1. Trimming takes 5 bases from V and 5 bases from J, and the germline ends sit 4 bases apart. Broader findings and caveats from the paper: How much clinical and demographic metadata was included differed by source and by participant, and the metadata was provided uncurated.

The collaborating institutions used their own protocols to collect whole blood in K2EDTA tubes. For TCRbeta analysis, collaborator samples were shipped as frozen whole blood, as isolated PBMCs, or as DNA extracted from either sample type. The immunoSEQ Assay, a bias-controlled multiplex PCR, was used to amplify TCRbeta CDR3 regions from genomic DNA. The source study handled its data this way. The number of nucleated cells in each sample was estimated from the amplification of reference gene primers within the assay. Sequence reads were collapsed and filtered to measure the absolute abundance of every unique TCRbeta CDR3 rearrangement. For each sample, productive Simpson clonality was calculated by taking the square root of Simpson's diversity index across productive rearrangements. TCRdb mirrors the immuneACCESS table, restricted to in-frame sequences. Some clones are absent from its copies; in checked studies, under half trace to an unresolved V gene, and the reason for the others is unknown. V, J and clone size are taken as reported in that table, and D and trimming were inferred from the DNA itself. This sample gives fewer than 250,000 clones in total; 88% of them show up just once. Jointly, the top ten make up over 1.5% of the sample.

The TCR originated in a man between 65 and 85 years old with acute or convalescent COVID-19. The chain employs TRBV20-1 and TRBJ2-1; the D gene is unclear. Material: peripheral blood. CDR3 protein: CSAFNNEQFF. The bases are TGCAGTGCTTTCAACAATGAGCAGTTCTTC.